This passage covers 29 T cell receptor beta chains from one sample sequenced in a study of human T cells and chemical hapten exposure. RNA extraction used unfractionated whole blood as the source of total RNA. One entry per CDR3 protein results from TCRdb running MiXCR on the 5' RACE reads. Among 110,000 or so distinct CDR3 sequences listed, around a fifth were seen once. The source of these receptors is a human donor in good health.

This chain connects TRBV2 to TRBJ2-7; either TRBD1 or TRBD2 may fit D (5 bases each). V lost 4 bases, J lost 6 bases, and 13 bases lay in between. The CDR3 is made up of 13 amino acids. Germline assignment: CDR1 SNHLY and CDR2 FYNNEI. In nucleotides, the CDR3 is TGTGCCAGCAGTGGGTGGCAGGGAGCCGAGCAGTACTTC. Its translation is CASSGWQGAEQYF.

The CDR3 DNA reads TGTGCCAGCAGCTTAGAGGGACAGGGGGCCAACACTGAAGCTTTCTTT. Protein sequence: CASSLEGQGANTEAFF. The chain carries TRBV11-2 and TRBJ1-1, with 12 bases identical to TRBD1. V lost 0 bases, J lost 2 bases, and 1 base stayed unmatched. Per the germline V gene, CDR1 is SGHAT and CDR2 is FQNNGV. This CDR3 is 16 amino acids long.

This clonotype was observed a handful of times. The chain has TRBV11-2 and TRBJ2-7; TRBD1 matches at 11 bases. The junction had 6 bases not matched to a gene; V was cut back by 5 bases and J by 6 bases. Germline V gene sequence: CDR1 SGHAT, CDR2 FQNNGV. This CDR3 contains 14 residues. The DNA of the CDR3 is TGTGCCAGCAGCCTCGGACAGGGGGCGAGCGAGCAGTACTTC. Translation gives CASSLGQGASEQYF.

This clonotype was detected a few times. V is TRBV12-3 or TRBV12-4 and J is TRBJ1-1, with a possible D match to TRBD1 (5 bases). The V and J ends lost 7 bases and 4 bases respectively, with 19 bases between them. The CDR3 extends over 15 amino acids. The CDR3 region has the DNA TGTGCCAGCATCCGACGTGGGGGAATCACCACTGAAGCTTTCTTT. It yields the protein CASIRRGGITTEAFF.

V usage is TRBV6-5 and J usage is TRBJ2-6; 7 positions match TRBD1. J gave up 0 bases and V 4 bases, and 9 bases lay outside the gene matches. The germline V gene has CDR1 MNHEY and CDR2 SVGAGI. The CDR3 loop spans 18 amino acids. DNA for the CDR3: TGTGCCAGCAGTTTGAGCCACAGGGGATTCTCTGGGGCCAACGTCCTGACTTTC. The encoded protein is CASSLSHRGFSGANVLTF.

The chain links TRBV19 to TRBJ2-7, with D maybe TRBD2 (5 bases). Trimming pared 6 bases from V and 3 bases from J, leaving 15 bases between. Germline V CDR1 and CDR2: LNHDA, SQIVND (reference sequence). The CDR3 contains 14 residues. In DNA form, the CDR3 reads TGTGCCAGTAGCCCAAACGGGGAATTCTACGAGCAGTACTTC. Protein: CASSPNGEFYEQYF.

This clonotype was recorded a few times. The V call is TRBV29-1, the J call TRBJ1-2; D is unresolved. Trimming cost V 2 bases and J 0 bases, with 7 bases left between them. Germline V lookup: CDR1 SQVTM, CDR2 ANQGSEA. The CDR3 has 13 amino acids. CDR3 in DNA: TGCAGCGTTGAACCGCTAGCTAACTATGGCTACACCTTC. This codes for CSVEPLANYGYTF. The entire variable domain, with the rest obtained from reference TRBV29-1 and TRBJ1-2, is as follows: SAVISQKPSRDICQRGTSLTIQCQVDSQVTMMFWYRQQPGQSLTLIATANQGSEATYESGFVIDKFPISRPNLTFSTLTVSNMSPEDSSIYLCSVEPLANYGYTFGSGTRLTVV.

In DNA, the CDR3 is TGTGCCAGCAAAGAACGCACAGATACGCAGTATTTT. Translated, it gives CASKERTDTQYF. The rearrangement uses TRBV28 and TRBJ2-3; no clear D gene. V dropped 7 bases and J dropped 1 base, with 6 bases sitting between them. CDR3 size: 12 residues. Germline CDR1 is MDHEN and CDR2 is SYDVKM.

This clonotype has a handful of counts. The chain uses TRBV28 and TRBJ2-3; 9 positions agree with TRBD1. The ends lost 5 bases at V and 4 bases at J; junction bases unmatched: 10. The CDR3 totals 16 residues. From germline, CDR1 is MDHEN and CDR2 SYDVKM. Written as DNA, the CDR3 is TGTGCCAGCAGTACCAGACAGGGGGAGGTTGCAGATACGCAGTATTTT. It is translated as CASSTRQGEVADTQYF.

This clonotype was detected ten times or more. The rearrangement links TRBV28 to TRBJ1-5; D is uncertain. Germline V gene lookup returns CDR1 MDHEN and CDR2 SYDVKM. The V end lost 5 bases, the J end lost 4 bases, and 15 bases lay between the germline ends. The length of the CDR3 is 15 residues. The CDR3 region is CASSLDMRANQPQHF. The CDR3 DNA follows: TGTGCCAGCAGTCTCGACATGAGGGCAAATCAGCCCCAGCATTTT. Variable domain in full (rest from reference TRBV28 and TRBJ1-5): DVKVTQSSRYLVKRTGEKVFLECVQDMDHENMFWYRQDPGLGLRLIYFSYDVKMKEKGDIPEGYSVSREKKERFSLILESASTNQTSMYLCASSLDMRANQPQHFGDGTRLSIL.

Only a few counts were recorded for this clonotype. The chain carries TRBV28 and TRBJ2-3; D may be TRBD2 (7 bases). V lost 6 bases and J 4 bases, leaving 14 bases between the germline ends. CDR3 length: 14 residues. Germline V gene data show CDR1 as MDHEN and CDR2 as SYDVKM. The CDR3 coding sequence is TGTGCCAGCAGCCTAGGGGGGGCTGCAGATACGCAGTATTTT. Its translation: CASSLGGAADTQYF.

The V gene is TRBV29-1, the J gene TRBJ2-5; a weak D match, TRBD1 (6 bases). Trimming took off 5 bases at V and 3 bases at J, with 13 bases between the two ends. The V gene's germline CDR1 is SQVTM and CDR2 ANQGSEA. The CDR3 consists of 13 residues. CDR3 in amino acids: CSVRIDRKETQYF. The DNA of the CDR3 is TGCAGCGTTCGTATTGACAGGAAAGAGACCCAGTACTTC.

This clonotype was seen a handful of times. This chain joins TRBV7-2 and TRBJ2-3; D may match TRBD1 or TRBD2 (5 bases each). Trimming left V 5 bases short and J 6 bases short, with 27 bases between. CDR1 is SGHTA, CDR2 FQGNSA, per germline. The CDR3 runs 18 residues. CDR3 nucleotide sequence: TGTGCCAGCAGCCGGCCCTCATCACCGGGGCCCTTTTTTGATACGCAGTATTTT. Its protein product is CASSRPSSPGPFFDTQYF.

The chain employs TRBV4-1 and TRBJ2-2, with 13 bases fitting TRBD2. Looked up from germline, CDR1 is MGHRA and CDR2 is YSYEKL. This CDR3 is built from 18 residues. J gave up 4 bases and V 1 base, and 6 bases lay outside the gene matches. The CDR3 region has the DNA TGCGCCAGCAGCCAAGGAGGACTAGCGGGAGTGGGCACCGGGGAGCTGTTTTTT. This codes for CASSQGGLAGVGTGELFF.

This clonotype was found once. The chain couples TRBV2 to TRBJ1-1; D is unresolved. Germline lookup yields CDR1 SNHLY and CDR2 FYNNEI. V was pared by 6 bases and J by 5 bases, with 13 bases between. This CDR3 has 13 amino acids. The CDR3 sequence is CASSDPFWTEAFF. CDR3 in DNA: TGTGCCAGCAGCGATCCGTTTTGGACTGAAGCTTTCTTT.

This sequence joins TRBV3-1 and TRBJ2-7; 8 bases fit TRBD2. There are 14 residues in the CDR3. V was clipped by 3 bases and J by 4 bases; unmatched bases: 5. Germline CDR1 LGHDT, CDR2 YNNKEL (reference sequence). CDR3 DNA: TGTGCCAGCAGCCAGCTAGCGGGTGAATACGAGCAGTACTTC. The encoded protein is CASSQLAGEYEQYF.

The chain carries TRBV5-7 and TRBJ2-7; D perhaps matches TRBD1 (9 bases). TRBV5-7 is labeled an ORF, and its function is uncertain. Between the trimmed V and J ends, which lost 9 bases and 5 bases, there was a span of 30 bases. The CDR3 is 17 amino acids. This CDR3 is CATKFREGTGMRDEQYF. CDR3 in DNA: TGTGCCACCAAGTTCCGGGAGGGGACAGGGATGAGGGACGAGCAGTACTTC.

This clonotype has just a few counts. J is TRBJ2-2 and V is TRBV5-4, with 9 bases fitting TRBD1. The CDR3 runs 14 residues. V gave up 2 bases and J gave up 10 bases; unmatched junction bases: 6. Germline CDR1 SGHNT, CDR2 YYREEE (reference sequence). In DNA, the CDR3 is TGTGCCAGCAGCTTACGGGACAGGGATGAGGAGCTGTTTTTT. This sequence encodes CASSLRDRDEELFF.

This clonotype showed up just a few times. V gene TRBV5-1 combines with J gene TRBJ2-7; the D is unclear. Trimming took 6 bases from V and 2 from J, leaving 15 bases between them. CDR3 length: 14 residues. Germline loops: CDR1 SGHRS, CDR2 YFSETQ. The CDR3 DNA is TGCGCCAGCACCATTACGGACCCTACCTACGAGCAGTACTTC. Its translation is CASTITDPTYEQYF.

The rearrangement joins TRBV9 to TRBJ2-7; D is unclear. CDR1 is SGDLS and CDR2 is YYNGEE in the germline V gene. The V and J ends lost 2 bases and 0 bases respectively, with 15 bases between them. The length of the CDR3 is 16 residues. CDR3 DNA sequence: TGTGCCAGCAGCGTTCGGTTCGGCAGCGTCTCCTACGAGCAGTACTTC. This gives the protein CASSVRFGSVSYEQYF.

A note on this clonotype: Germline is not matched at one junction end, which may reflect a read error. The chain recombines TRBV6-5 with TRBJ2-1; maybe TRBD1 (6 bases). The CDR3 is 15 residues long. Germline CDR1 and CDR2: MNHEY and SVGAGI. The CDR3 here is CASRRQEEPYDEQFF. CDR3 nucleotide sequence: TGTGCCAGCAGGCGACAGGAGGAACCCTACGATGAGCAGTTCTTC.

This chain connects TRBV30 to TRBJ1-5; a possible D gene is TRBD1 (5 bases). Germline V gene lookup returns CDR1 GTSNPN and CDR2 SVGIG (reference sequence). The CDR3 is made up of 13 amino acids. Trimming left V 2 bases short and J 7 bases short, with 12 bases between. Written as DNA, the CDR3 is TGTGCCTGGAGTTTCGGGGGTGGCCAGCCCCAGCATTTT. Encoded protein: CAWSFGGGQPQHF.

This sequence joins TRBV18 and TRBJ2-7, with D possibly being TRBD1 (6 bases). The CDR3 sequence is 16 residues long. From germline, CDR1 is KGHSH and CDR2 LQKENI. V dropped 3 bases and J dropped 5 bases, with 20 bases sitting between them. CDR3 bases: TGTGCCAGCTCACCGACCACCGGGACACCCTGGGACGAGCAGTACTTC. Its protein is CASSPTTGTPWDEQYF.

This chain connects TRBV5-1 to TRBJ2-5; D gene uncertain. The CDR3 is 14 residues long. Germline V CDR1 and CDR2: SGHRS, YFSETQ. Trimming took off 4 bases at V and 3 bases at J, with 13 bases between the two ends. As DNA, the CDR3 is TGCGCCAGCAGCACCCGTGGTGTGGAAGAGACCCAGTACTTC. Its protein product is CASSTRGVEETQYF. Filled out from reference TRBV5-1 and TRBJ2-5, the complete variable domain reads KAGVTQTPRYLIKTRGQQVTLSCSPISGHRSVSWYQQTPGQGLQFLFEYFSETQRNKGNFPGRFSGRQFSNSRSEMNVSTLELGDSALYLCASSTRGVEETQYFGPGTRLLVL.

The V gene is TRBV2, the J gene TRBJ2-5, with 10 nucleotides matching TRBD2. The CDR3 runs to 15 residues. Germline V gene sequence: CDR1 SNHLY, CDR2 FYNNEI. V was clipped by 6 bases and J by 2 bases; unmatched bases: 6. As DNA, the CDR3 is TGTGCCAGCAGAGGCGGACTAGCGGATCAAGAGACCCAGTACTTC. Translated, it gives CASRGGLADQETQYF. Full variable domain (rest looked up from reference TRBV2 and TRBJ2-5): EPEVTQTPSHQVTQMGQEVILRCVPISNHLYFYWYRQILGQKVEFLVSFYNNEISEKSEIFDDQFSVERPDGSNFTLKIRSTKLEDSAMYFCASRGGLADQETQYFGPGTRLLVL.

Written as DNA, the CDR3 is TGTGCCATCAAGGGAGTCTCCTTTAGCACAGATACGCAGTATTTT. Amino acid sequence: CAIKGVSFSTDTQYF. The chain carries TRBV10-3 and TRBJ2-3, with D perhaps TRBD2 (5 bases). Germline V gives CDR1 ENHRY, CDR2 SYGVKD. The CDR3 totals 15 residues. The V and J ends lost 7 bases and 0 bases respectively, with 14 bases between them.

This clonotype was counted a few times. The chain uses TRBV25-1 and TRBJ1-1; 8 nucleotides line up with TRBD1. This CDR3 is built from 15 residues. V trimming: 3 bases; J trimming: 0 bases; junction bases outside the gene matches: 3. Looked up from germline, CDR1 is MGHDK and CDR2 is SYGVNS. This CDR3 reads CASSDRTGMNTEAFF. The CDR3 nucleotides are TGTGCCAGCAGTGATCGGACAGGGATGAACACTGAAGCTTTCTTT.

The chain combines TRBV20-1 with TRBJ2-3; no clear D gene. The V and J ends lost 6 bases and 4 bases respectively, with 20 bases between them. In germline, CDR1 is DFQATT, CDR2 SNEGSKA (reference sequence). The CDR3 runs to 15 residues. The DNA for the CDR3 is TGCAGTGCCGCCATGACTCCTCGATCGGCAGATACGCAGTATTTT. Amino acids: CSAAMTPRSADTQYF.

The gene calls are TRBV6-5 and TRBJ2-3; 10 bases are shared with TRBD2. J lost 0 bases, V lost 0 bases, and 9 bases had no gene match. Germline V gives CDR1 MNHEY, CDR2 SVGAGI. This CDR3 region has 19 residues. The CDR3 sequence is CASSYSVLAGLPSTDTQYF. The CDR3 DNA is TGTGCCAGCAGTTACTCAGTACTAGCGGGACTACCTAGCACAGATACGCAGTATTTT.